These 25 T cell receptor beta chains originate from one sample sequenced in a study of regulatory T cells in long-lasting Graves disease. Time point denoted: newly diagnosed GD, antithyroid drugs for less than 3 months. There was RNA extracted from PBMCs, and the TCR library was made from it. For TCR beta, libraries came from iRepertoire HTBI primers and Arm-PCR of CDR3 regions. TCRdb used MiXCR to reprocess the multiplex PCR reads, holding one entry per CDR3 protein. The sample lists about 420,000 distinct CDR3 sequences; 16% were seen once. These data are also associated with another study on T cells in Graves' hyperthyroidism and ophthalmopathy.

Specimen: peripheral blood mononuclear cells (PBMCs), collected at new diagnosis, from a patient treated with antithyroid drugs. These TCRs come from a woman between 18 and 30 years old with Graves disease.

J is TRBJ2-5 and V is TRBV10-3; tentatively, D is TRBD2 (5 bases). The CDR3 runs 15 residues. Trimming stripped 0 bases from V and 5 bases from J, with 13 bases between. Germline values: CDR1 ENHRY, CDR2 SYGVKD. The CDR3 is CAISESRAGGETQYF. The CDR3 DNA is TGTGCCATCAGTGAGTCGAGGGCAGGTGGGGAGACCCAGTACTTC.

This clonotype was counted many times. V and J are TRBV20-1 and TRBJ1-1; D not certain. Per germline, CDR1 DFQATT and CDR2 SNEGSKA (reference sequence). The V and J ends lost 6 bases and 2 bases respectively, with 19 bases between them. This CDR3 comprises 15 residues. CDR3 in DNA: TGCAGTGCCTGGAGACCGCCGACCGACAACACTGAAGCTTTCTTT. It specifies CSAWRPPTDNTEAFF.

J is TRBJ1-1 and V is TRBV25-1, with D unclear. V was cut by 5 bases and J by 7 bases, with 11 bases left in between. CDR1 is MGHDK and CDR2 is SYGVNS in the germline V gene. This CDR3 is 12 amino acids long. DNA for the CDR3: TGTGCCAGCAGTCTGCAAGGCGGTGAAGCTTTCTTT. This gives the protein CASSLQGGEAFF.

V usage is TRBV10-3 and J usage is TRBJ2-7, with TRBD1 matching 11 bases. After removal of 1 base from V and 5 bases from J, the junction contained 10 bases not matched to a gene. Germline assignment: CDR1 ENHRY and CDR2 SYGVKD. There are 17 residues in the CDR3. CDR3 in amino acids: CAISEFGSGQGAHEQYF. CDR3 bases: TGTGCCATCAGTGAGTTTGGTAGCGGACAGGGGGCCCACGAGCAGTACTTC.

V gene TRBV20-1 combines with J gene TRBJ2-7, with 8 bases lining up with TRBD1. From germline, CDR1 is DFQATT and CDR2 SNEGSKA (reference sequence). The CDR3 sequence is 15 residues long. V gave up 3 bases and J gave up 3 bases; unmatched junction bases: 10. The CDR3 protein is CSARNGDRLGYEQYF. The DNA for the CDR3 is TGCAGTGCTAGGAACGGGGACAGGCTCGGCTACGAGCAGTACTTC.

The chain recombines TRBV19 with TRBJ2-3; TRBD1 agrees at 11 bases. With 4 bases clipped from V and 4 bases from J, the junction kept 7 bases outside the gene matches. CDR3 size: 16 residues. Germline-derived CDR1 and CDR2 are LNHDA and SQIVND (reference sequence). The CDR3 loop reads CASSTPPGQGADTQYF. Here the CDR3 DNA reads TGTGCCAGTAGTACGCCCCCGGGACAGGGGGCAGATACGCAGTATTTT.

In its sample, this clonotype was seen a few times. A clone one base away is much larger, so this may be a read error. The chain combines TRBV4-2 with TRBJ2-7; 7 positions agree with TRBD1. CDR1 and CDR2 (germline): LGHNA, YNFKEQ. Trimming took 5 bases from V and 0 from J; bases not matched to a gene: 10. The CDR3 length is 16 residues. CDR3 loop: CASSRGLSDSSYEQYF. The CDR3 nucleotides are TGTGCCAGCAGCAGGGGGCTATCGGACAGCTCCTACGAGCAGTACTTC.

Only a few counts were recorded for this clonotype. The rearrangement joins TRBV27 to TRBJ2-1, with TRBD2 matching over 12 bases. The germline V gene has CDR1 MNHEY and CDR2 SMNVEV (reference sequence). This CDR3 spans 13 amino acids. V gave up 5 bases and J gave up 10 bases; unmatched junction bases: 3. The CDR3 loop reads CASSVLAGGEQFF. CDR3 sequence (DNA): TGTGCCAGCAGTGTACTAGCGGGAGGCGAGCAGTTCTTC.

There are many counts of this clonotype. The chain carries TRBV28 and TRBJ2-1; a possible D gene is TRBD2 (5 bases). Trimming removed 4 bases at V and 3 bases at J, with 7 bases between. Germline V gene sequence: CDR1 MDHEN, CDR2 SYDVKM. There are 13 residues in the CDR3. The CDR3 sequence is CASSYGSYNEQFF. DNA for the CDR3: TGTGCCAGCAGTTATGGGAGCTACAATGAGCAGTTCTTC.

This clonotype occurred a few times. The chain joins TRBV28 to TRBJ2-7; tentatively, D is TRBD1 (6 bases). The CDR3 has 13 amino acids. V was clipped by 7 bases and J by 3 bases, with 13 bases between them. The germline CDR1 and CDR2 sequences are MDHEN and SYDVKM. CDR3 residues: CASTLRTDYEQYF. CDR3 in DNA: TGTGCCAGCACCCTCAGGACAGACTACGAGCAGTACTTC.

The chain recombines TRBV7-9 with TRBJ2-7, with 8 nucleotides matching TRBD2. Trimming cost V 7 bases and J 2 bases; bases outside gene matches: 19. The CDR3 covers 18 residues. Germline CDR1 reads SEHNR; CDR2 reads FQNEAQ (reference sequence). As DNA, the CDR3 is TGTGCCAGCACCATTGGGTACCGCGGGGGGAAGGGGGCCTACGAGCAGTACTTC. Its translation: CASTIGYRGGKGAYEQYF.

This chain connects TRBV24-1 to TRBJ2-5; 12 positions match TRBD2. J gave up 5 bases and V 4 bases, and 4 bases lay outside the gene matches. This CDR3 contains 15 residues. Germline CDR1 is KGHDR and CDR2 is SFDVKD. CDR3 protein: CATSDPLAGGETQYF. The CDR3, as DNA: TGTGCCACCAGTGACCCCCTAGCGGGAGGGGAGACCCAGTACTTC.

This clonotype was seen a few times. This chain uses TRBV7-9 with TRBJ2-3; TRBD1 matches at 8 bases. Looked up from germline, CDR1 is SEHNR and CDR2 is FQNEAQ (reference sequence). The CDR3 has 16 residues. The junction had 11 bases not matched to a gene; V was cut back by 5 bases and J by 4 bases. The CDR3 region has the DNA TGTGCCAGCAGCACTTACAGGGGGATTAAGGCAGATACGCAGTATTTT. Amino acids: CASSTYRGIKADTQYF. The variable domain in full, with the rest retrieved from reference TRBV7-9 and TRBJ2-3, is DTGVSQNPRHKITKRGQNVTFRCDPISEHNRLYWYRQTLGQGPEFLTYFQNEAQLEKSRLLSDRFSAERPKGSFSTLEIQRTEQGDSAMYLCASSTYRGIKADTQYFGPGTRLTVL.

On this clonotype: A clone one base away is much larger, so this may be a read error. The CDR3 DNA follows: TGTGTCATCAGTGAGGGACAGGGAAACACCATATATTTT. Translating gives CVISEGQGNTIYF. The chain employs TRBV10-3 and TRBJ1-3, with 7 bases matching TRBD1. The CDR3 extends over 13 amino acids. Germline lookup yields CDR1 ENHRY and CDR2 SYGVKD.

This clonotype appeared many times. The rearrangement uses TRBV2 and TRBJ1-2; 10 nucleotides agree with TRBD1. The CDR3 is 14 amino acids. V trimming: 7 bases; J trimming: 4 bases; junction bases outside the gene matches: 6. Germline loops: CDR1 SNHLY, CDR2 FYNNEI. The DNA for the CDR3 is TGTGCCAGCAATTGGGACAGGGGAAGCTATGGCTACACCTTC. Protein product: CASNWDRGSYGYTF.

This clonotype has a count of ten or more. The chain couples TRBV6-1 to TRBJ2-2; TRBD1 might be the D (7 bases). The CDR3 runs 16 residues. With 7 bases removed from V and 6 bases from J, the gap between germline ends came to 21 bases. From germline, CDR1 is MNHNS and CDR2 SASEGT. The CDR3: CASTLRGAGGPGELFF. Here the CDR3 DNA reads TGTGCCAGCACCCTCAGGGGGGCAGGGGGACCCGGGGAGCTGTTTTTT.

The genes are TRBV11-1 and TRBJ2-1; perhaps TRBD2 as D (6 bases). Germline-derived CDR1 and CDR2 are SGHAT and FQDESV (reference sequence). Between the trimmed V and J ends, which lost 3 bases and 3 bases, there was a span of 18 bases. CDR3 size: 17 residues. The CDR3 DNA reads TGTGCCAGCAGCTTGCACGGGAGTAGCCCCTACTACAATGAGCAGTTCTTC. It encodes CASSLHGSSPYYNEQFF. Supplemented by reference TRBV11-1 and TRBJ2-1, the full variable domain reads EAEVAQSPRYKITEKSQAVAFWCDPISGHATLYWYRQILGQGPELLVQFQDESVVDDSQLPKDRFSAERLKGVDSTLKIQPAELGDSAMYLCASSLHGSSPYYNEQFFGPGTRLTVL.

The chain carries TRBV7-2 and TRBJ1-3; D gene uncertain. The CDR3 runs to 14 residues. V lost 5 bases to trimming and J lost 1 base, with 9 bases between them. Germline V lookup: CDR1 SGHTA, CDR2 FQGNSA. CDR3 residues: CASSRWQSGNTIYF. CDR3 bases: TGTGCCAGCAGCCGGTGGCAGTCTGGAAACACCATATATTTT.

This clonotype was observed many times. J is TRBJ2-7 and V is TRBV28; TRBD1 matches 7 bases. J was trimmed by 2 bases and V by 4 bases; bases with no gene match: 14. The CDR3 covers 17 residues. The germline V gene encodes CDR1 MDHEN and CDR2 SYDVKM. In DNA form, the CDR3 reads TGTGCCAGCAGTTATTACGGGGAGACAGGGCATCCCTACGAGCAGTACTTC. This encodes CASSYYGETGHPYEQYF.

This clonotype was seen repeatedly, ten times or more. This chain uses TRBV7-8 with TRBJ2-1; possibly TRBD2 for D (5 bases). This CDR3 region has 16 residues. V was shortened by 0 bases and J by 0 bases, with 9 bases between the two germline ends. Germline values: CDR1 SGHVS, CDR2 FQNEAQ. CDR3 DNA sequence: TGTGCCAGCAGCTTAGCGCCCCGGGGCTCCTACAATGAGCAGTTCTTC. It encodes CASSLAPRGSYNEQFF.

This clonotype was seen a handful of times. J is TRBJ2-3 and V is TRBV6-2 or TRBV6-3; maybe TRBD2 (6 bases). The V end lost 7 bases, the J end lost 0 bases, and 14 bases lay between the germline ends. The CDR3 length is 15 residues. The germline CDR1 and CDR2 sequences are MNHEY and SVGEGT. The CDR3 DNA is TGTGCCAGCAAAAATAGCGGAACTAGCACAGATACGCAGTATTTT. Translated, it gives CASKNSGTSTDTQYF.

The genes are TRBV3-1 and TRBJ2-7; 11 positions match TRBD2. The J segment lost 2 bases and the V segment lost 0 bases, leaving 6 bases of the junction unmatched. Germline lookup yields CDR1 LGHDT and CDR2 YNNKEL (reference sequence). This CDR3 has 17 amino acids. CDR3 loop: CASSQDGRLAGTYEQYF. The CDR3 region has the DNA TGTGCCAGCAGCCAAGATGGGAGACTAGCGGGAACCTACGAGCAGTACTTC.

This clonotype came up many times. V and J are TRBV20-1 and TRBJ2-7; 7 positions agree with TRBD2. This CDR3 contains 11 residues. Germline CDR1 is DFQATT and CDR2 is SNEGSKA (reference sequence). Trimming at V came to 6 bases and at J to 7 bases, leaving 6 bases not matched to a gene. The CDR3, as DNA: TGCAGTGCCCGAAGGCGGGAGGAGCAGTACTTC. As protein: CSARRREEQYF.

This clonotype has at least ten counts. In DNA form, the CDR3 reads TGTGCCAGCAGCGCACGGGGACGCCCGGGACTAGCGGGGAGGGACAATGAGCAGTTCTTC. Translating it yields CASSARGRPGLAGRDNEQFF. This rearrangement joins TRBV7-9 to TRBJ2-1, with TRBD2 matching over 13 bases. Trimming at V came to 5 bases and at J to 5 bases, leaving 18 bases not matched to a gene. The CDR3 totals 20 residues. Germline V gene sequence: CDR1 SEHNR, CDR2 FQNEAQ (reference sequence).

This clonotype was detected ten times or more. The chain is built from TRBV6-2 or TRBV6-3 and TRBJ2-3; the match to TRBD2 covers 12 bases. Per the germline V gene, CDR1 is MNHEY and CDR2 is SVGEGT. The CDR3 has 15 residues. With V trimmed by 2 bases and J by 5 bases, 2 bases remained unmatched. CDR3 sequence (DNA): TGTGCCAGCAGTTACCCGGGACTAGCGGGAGATACGCAGTATTTT. Amino acids: CASSYPGLAGDTQYF.